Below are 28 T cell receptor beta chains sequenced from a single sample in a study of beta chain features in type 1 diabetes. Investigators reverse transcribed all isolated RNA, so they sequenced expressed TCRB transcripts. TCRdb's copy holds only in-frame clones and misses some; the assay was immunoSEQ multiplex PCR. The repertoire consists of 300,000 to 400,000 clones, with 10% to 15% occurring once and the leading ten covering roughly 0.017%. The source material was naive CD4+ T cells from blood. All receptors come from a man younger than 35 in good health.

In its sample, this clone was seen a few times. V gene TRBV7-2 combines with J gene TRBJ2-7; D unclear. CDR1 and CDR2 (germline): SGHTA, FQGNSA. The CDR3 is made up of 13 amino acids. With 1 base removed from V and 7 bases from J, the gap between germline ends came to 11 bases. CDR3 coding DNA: TGTGCCAGCAGCTTAGGAGTCGCCTGGGAGCAGTACTTC. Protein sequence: CASSLGVAWEQYF.

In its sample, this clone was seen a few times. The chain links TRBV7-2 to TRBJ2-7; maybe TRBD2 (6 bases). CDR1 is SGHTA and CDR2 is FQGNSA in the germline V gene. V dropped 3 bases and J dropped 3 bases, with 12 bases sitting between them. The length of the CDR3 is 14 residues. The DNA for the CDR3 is TGTGCCAGCAGCTTCCGGGACTTCGGCTACGAGCAGTACTTC. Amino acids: CASSFRDFGYEQYF.

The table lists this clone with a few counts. CDR3 protein: CASSVGPEKETQYF. In DNA, the CDR3 is TGTGCCAGCAGCGTGGGGCCGGAAAAAGAGACCCAGTACTTC. The chain has TRBV9 and TRBJ2-5, with TRBD1 as a possible D gene (5 bases). The germline V gene has CDR1 SGDLS and CDR2 YYNGEE. The CDR3 is made up of 14 amino acids. V lost 2 bases and J 3 bases, leaving 11 bases between the germline ends.

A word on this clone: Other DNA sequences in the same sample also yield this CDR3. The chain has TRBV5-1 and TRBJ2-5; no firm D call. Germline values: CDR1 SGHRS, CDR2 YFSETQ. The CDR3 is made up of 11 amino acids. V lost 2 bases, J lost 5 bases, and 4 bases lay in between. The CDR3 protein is CASSFSETQYF. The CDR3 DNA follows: TGCGCCAGCAGCTTCTCGGAGACCCAGTACTTC.

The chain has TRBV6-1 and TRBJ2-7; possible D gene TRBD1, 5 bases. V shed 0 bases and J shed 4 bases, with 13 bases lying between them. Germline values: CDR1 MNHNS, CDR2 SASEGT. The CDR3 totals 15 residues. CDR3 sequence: CASSEALGRVYEQYF. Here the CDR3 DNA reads TGTGCCAGCAGTGAAGCGCTTGGCAGGGTGTACGAGCAGTACTTC.

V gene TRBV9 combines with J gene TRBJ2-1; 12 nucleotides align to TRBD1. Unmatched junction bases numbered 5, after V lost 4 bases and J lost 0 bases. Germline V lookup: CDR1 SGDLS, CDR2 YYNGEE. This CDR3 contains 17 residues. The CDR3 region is CASSRDRGRGSYNEQFF. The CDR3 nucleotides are TGTGCCAGCAGCCGGGACAGGGGGCGCGGCTCCTACAATGAGCAGTTCTTC.

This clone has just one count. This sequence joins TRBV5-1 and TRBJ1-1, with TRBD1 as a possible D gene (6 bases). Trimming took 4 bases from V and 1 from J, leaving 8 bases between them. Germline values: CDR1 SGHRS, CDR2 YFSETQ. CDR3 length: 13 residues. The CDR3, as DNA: TGCGCCAGCAGCGCGACAGGGAACACTGAAGCTTTCTTT. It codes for CASSATGNTEAFF.

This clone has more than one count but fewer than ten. For the CDR3, the DNA is TGTGCCTGGAGTGGCCAGGGCATCGGTGAAGCTTTCTTT. Its translation is CAWSGQGIGEAFF. The rearrangement joins TRBV30 to TRBJ1-1, with D possibly TRBD1 on 5 matching bases. The CDR3 is made up of 13 amino acids. CDR1 GTSNPN and CDR2 SVGIG come from the germline V gene (reference sequence). Trimming removed 1 base at V and 7 bases at J, with 13 bases between.

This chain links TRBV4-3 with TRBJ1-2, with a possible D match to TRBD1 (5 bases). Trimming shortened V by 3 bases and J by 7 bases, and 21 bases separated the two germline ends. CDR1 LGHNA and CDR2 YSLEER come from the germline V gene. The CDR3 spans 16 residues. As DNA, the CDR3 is TGCGCCAGCAGCCAGGGGAGTGGGCAGGGAGGACGTGGCTACACCTTC. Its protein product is CASSQGSGQGGRGYTF.

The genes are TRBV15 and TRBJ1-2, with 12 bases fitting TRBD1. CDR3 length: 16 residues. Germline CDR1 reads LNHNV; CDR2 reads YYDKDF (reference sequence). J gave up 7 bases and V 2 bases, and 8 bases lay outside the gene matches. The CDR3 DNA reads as TGTGCCACCAGCAGACACCGGGACAGGGGGCAAGGTGGCTACACCTTC. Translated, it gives CATSRHRDRGQGGYTF.

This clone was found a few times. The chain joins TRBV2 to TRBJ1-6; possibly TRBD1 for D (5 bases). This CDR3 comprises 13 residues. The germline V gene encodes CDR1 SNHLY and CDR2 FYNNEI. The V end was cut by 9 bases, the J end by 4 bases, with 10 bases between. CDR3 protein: CARKQEYNSPLHF. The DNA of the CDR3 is TGTGCCAGGAAACAGGAGTATAATTCACCCCTCCACTTT. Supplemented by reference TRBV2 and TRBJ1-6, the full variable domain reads EPEVTQTPSHQVTQMGQEVILRCVPISNHLYFYWYRQILGQKVEFLVSFYNNEISEKSEIFDDQFSVERPDGSNFTLKIRSTKLEDSAMYFCARKQEYNSPLHFGNGTRLTVT.

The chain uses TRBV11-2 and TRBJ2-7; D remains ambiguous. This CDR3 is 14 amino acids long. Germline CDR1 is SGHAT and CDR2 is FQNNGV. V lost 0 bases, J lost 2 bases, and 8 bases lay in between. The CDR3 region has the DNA TGTGCCAGCAGCTTAGAGGTGGGCACCTACGAGCAGTACTTC. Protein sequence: CASSLEVGTYEQYF.

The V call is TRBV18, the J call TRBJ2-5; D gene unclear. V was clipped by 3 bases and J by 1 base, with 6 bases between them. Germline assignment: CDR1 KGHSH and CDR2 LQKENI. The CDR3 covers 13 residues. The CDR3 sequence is CASSPGAQETQYF. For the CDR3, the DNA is TGTGCCAGCTCACCGGGCGCCCAAGAGACCCAGTACTTC.

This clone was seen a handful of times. CDR3 bases: TGCAGCGTCACCGCAGGGGGCTGGGACGGCGGCACTGAAGCTTTCTTT. Encoded protein: CSVTAGGWDGGTEAFF. The V and J genes are TRBV29-1 and TRBJ1-1; TRBD1 matches at 8 bases. The germline gives CDR1 SQVTM, CDR2 ANQGSEA. The CDR3 length is 16 residues. V shed 6 bases and J 4 bases; nucleotides not matched to a gene: 16.

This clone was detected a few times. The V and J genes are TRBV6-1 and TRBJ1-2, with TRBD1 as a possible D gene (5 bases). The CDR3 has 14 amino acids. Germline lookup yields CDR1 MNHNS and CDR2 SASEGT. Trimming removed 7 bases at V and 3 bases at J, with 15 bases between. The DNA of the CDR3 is TGTGCCAGCACTAAGCGGGACGGAGACTATGGCTACACCTTC. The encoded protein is CASTKRDGDYGYTF.

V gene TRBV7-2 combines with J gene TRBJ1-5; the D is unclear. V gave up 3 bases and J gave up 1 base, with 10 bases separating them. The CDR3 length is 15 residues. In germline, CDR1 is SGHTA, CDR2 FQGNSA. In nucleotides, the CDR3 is TGTGCCAGCAGCTTCCGTTACAGCAGCAATCAGCCCCAGCATTTT. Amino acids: CASSFRYSSNQPQHF.

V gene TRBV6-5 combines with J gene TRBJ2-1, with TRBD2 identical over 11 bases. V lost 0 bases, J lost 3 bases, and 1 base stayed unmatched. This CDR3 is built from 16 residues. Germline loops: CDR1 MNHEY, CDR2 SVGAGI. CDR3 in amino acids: CASSYSGTSGYNEQFF. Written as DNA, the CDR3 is TGTGCCAGCAGTTACTCAGGGACTAGCGGCTACAATGAGCAGTTCTTC.

In DNA form, the CDR3 reads TGTGCCATCAGGGACCGGACAGGAGCTAGCACAGATACGCAGTATTTT. The encoded protein is CAIRDRTGASTDTQYF. The V call is TRBV10-3, the J call TRBJ2-3, with 7 bases aligning to TRBD1. The trim removed 6 bases at V and 0 bases at J, leaving 9 bases unmatched. Germline values: CDR1 ENHRY, CDR2 SYGVKD. CDR3 length equals 16 residues.

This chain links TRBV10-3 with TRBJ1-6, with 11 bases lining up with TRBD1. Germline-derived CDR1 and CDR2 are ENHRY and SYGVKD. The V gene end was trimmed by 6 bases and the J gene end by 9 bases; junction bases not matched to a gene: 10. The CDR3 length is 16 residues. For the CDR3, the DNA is TGTGCCATCAGAGGGACAGGGGGTTCCTTGGGTTCACCCCTCCACTTT. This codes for CAIRGTGGSLGSPLHF.

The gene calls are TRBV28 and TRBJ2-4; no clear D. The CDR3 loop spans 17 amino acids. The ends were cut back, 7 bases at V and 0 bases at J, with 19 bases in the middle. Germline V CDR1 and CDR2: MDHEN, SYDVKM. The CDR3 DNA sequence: TGTGCCAGCAACCCTTTTGGCGGAAGTCTAGCCAAAAACATTCAGTACTTC. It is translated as CASNPFGGSLAKNIQYF.

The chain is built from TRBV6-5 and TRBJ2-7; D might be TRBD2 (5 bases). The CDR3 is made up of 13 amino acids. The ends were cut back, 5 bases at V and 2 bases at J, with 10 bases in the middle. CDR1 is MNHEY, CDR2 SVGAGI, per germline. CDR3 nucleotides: TGTGCCAGCAGTGAGGGTCAACCCTACGAGCAGTACTTC. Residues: CASSEGQPYEQYF.

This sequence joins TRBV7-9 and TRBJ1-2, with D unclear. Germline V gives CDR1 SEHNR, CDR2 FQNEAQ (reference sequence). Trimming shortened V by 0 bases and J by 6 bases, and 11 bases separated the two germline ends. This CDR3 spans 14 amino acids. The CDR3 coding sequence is TGTGCCAGCAGCTTAGCGGGAGCCCATCATGGCTACACCTTC. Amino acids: CASSLAGAHHGYTF.

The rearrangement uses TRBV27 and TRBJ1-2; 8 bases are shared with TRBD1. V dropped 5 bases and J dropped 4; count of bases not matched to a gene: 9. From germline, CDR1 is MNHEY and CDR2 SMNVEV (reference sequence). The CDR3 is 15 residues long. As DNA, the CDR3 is TGTGCCAGCAGTCTCGACAGGGGCGTCCGCTATGGCTACACCTTC. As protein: CASSLDRGVRYGYTF.

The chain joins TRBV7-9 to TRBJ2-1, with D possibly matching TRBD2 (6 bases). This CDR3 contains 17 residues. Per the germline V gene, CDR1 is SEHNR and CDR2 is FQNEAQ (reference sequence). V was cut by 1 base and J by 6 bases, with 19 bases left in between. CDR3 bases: TGTGCCAGCAGCTTAGGGGTAACGCTAGCGACGGGCAATGAGCAGTTCTTC. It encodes CASSLGVTLATGNEQFF.

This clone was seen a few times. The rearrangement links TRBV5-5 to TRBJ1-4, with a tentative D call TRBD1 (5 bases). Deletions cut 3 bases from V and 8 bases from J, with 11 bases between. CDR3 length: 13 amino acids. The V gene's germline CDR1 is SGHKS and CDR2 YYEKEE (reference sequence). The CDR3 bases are TGTGCCAGCAGCTACCAAGGGGCGGAAAAACTGTTTTTT. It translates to CASSYQGAEKLFF.

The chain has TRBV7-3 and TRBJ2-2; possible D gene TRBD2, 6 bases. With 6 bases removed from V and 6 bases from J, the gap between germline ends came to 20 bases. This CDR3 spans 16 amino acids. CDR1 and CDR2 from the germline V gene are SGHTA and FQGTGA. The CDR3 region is CASSSSGVGGPGELFF. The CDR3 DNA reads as TGTGCCAGCAGTTCGTCGGGGGTTGGCGGCCCCGGGGAGCTGTTTTTT.

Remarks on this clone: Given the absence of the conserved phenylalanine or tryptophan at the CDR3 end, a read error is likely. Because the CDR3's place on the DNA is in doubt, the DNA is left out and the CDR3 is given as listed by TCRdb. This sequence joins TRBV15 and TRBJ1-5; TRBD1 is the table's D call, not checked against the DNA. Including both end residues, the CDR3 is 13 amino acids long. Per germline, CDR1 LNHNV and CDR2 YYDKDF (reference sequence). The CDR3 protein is CATSRGQGLSIFL.

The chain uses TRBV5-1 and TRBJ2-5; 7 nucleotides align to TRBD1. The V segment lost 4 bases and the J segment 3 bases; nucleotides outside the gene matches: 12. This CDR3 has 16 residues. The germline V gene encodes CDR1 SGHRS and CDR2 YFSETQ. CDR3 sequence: CASSDGQVPREETQYF. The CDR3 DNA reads TGCGCCAGCAGCGACGGACAGGTCCCTCGGGAAGAGACCCAGTACTTC.